The sequence of this T cell receptor beta chain was determined in a study of cytomegalovirus exposure and HLA in healthy donors (dated by TCRdb to about 2017). Context from the whole study: An earlier analysis of roughly 500 of the donors reported approximately 270 Gb of sequence data and 117 million unique TCR beta sequences from about 200 million T cells. A later genetic analysis took genome-wide SNP genotypes for about three fifths of the 666 donors and used that subset as a discovery cohort. To predict cytomegalovirus infection status, the study combined high-throughput TCR immunosequencing, statistical association of individual TCRs with disease status, and machine learning. Because of strong linkage in the cohort, roughly 5 DR-DQ haplotypes were treated as single units for association and clustering. All discovery cohort repertoires had been generated on a single sequencing platform. The study profiled the T cell repertoires of 500 to 800 subjects by immunosequencing and related them to cytomegalovirus serostatus. The study aimed to test whether cataloging public T cell receptors could reveal signatures of past pathogen exposure. To study patterns of TCR occurrence, a later analysis re-analyzed previously published TCR beta repertoires from more than 550 donors and added high-resolution HLA genotyping. An early release that covered about 600 HLA-typed donors contained approximately 320 gigabases of sequencing data and around 80 million unique TCR sequences. HLA typing included class I and class II loci at four-digit resolution. Among about 400 genotyped donors of the cohort, an average of roughly 230,000 unique TCR beta nucleotide sequences was sequenced per donor, of which about 19% were non-productive. Typing coverage differed by locus: A, B, C, DRB1 and DQB1 were typed in about 620-630 donors, DQA1 in about 510, DPA1 in 600 to 610, and DPB1 in around 440. Donor age, sex, ethnicity and CMV serostatus were collected together with the repertoire data. In addition to the first cohort of 666 subjects, a separate validation cohort of approximately 130 different subjects was used. An earlier analysis of approximately 630 of the donors applied high-throughput TCR beta sequencing to assess whether each TCR beta V gene segment acted as functional or pseudogenic. The genetic ancestry cluster associated with self-reported Caucasian donors included about 81% of the roughly 390 genotyped donors. Rather than drawing on any new phenotypic data, the later analysis identified candidate immune exposures from TCR beta sequences and the way those sequences occurred across donors. Points the paper makes about the study in general: In a later genetic analysis, a missense DCLRE1C variant was associated with V-gene and J-gene trimming of TCR beta chains, and the association was replicated in an independent cohort. According to a later analysis, most CMV-associated TCR beta chains appeared to be HLA-restricted, and the HLA associations seemed to be driven largely by CMV exposure. In a later analysis, the rate of TCR association differed among HLA loci, with DRB1 alleles having the most associated TCRs and HLA-C alleles having the fewest. In a later analysis, HLA-associated TCR beta chains showed more clonal expansion and lower generation probabilities than non-associated chains that were equally common. Compared with the roughly 700-donor mean, donors in an Asian-associated ancestry cluster had fewer N-insertions in productive TCRs, according to a later genetic analysis. This cohort had only TCR beta chains sequenced, and the lack of alpha or paired-chain data limited which features could be detected. In both the original and validation cohorts, the classifier was reported to diagnose cytomegalovirus status with high specificity and sensitivity. Linkage disequilibrium might explain the correlated functional status among segregating V segments, but an unknown experimental factor could not be excluded. The only immune exposure information available for the cohort was CMV serostatus. Specific HLA alleles were associated with over 15,000 TCR beta sequences at a false discovery rate of 0.05 in a later analysis. Assigning TCR associations to individual alleles was difficult when HLA alleles, especially DR and DQ, strongly co-occurred. Most TCR sequences were observed very rarely across donors, whereas some public TCRs were present in many individuals. The authors suggested that the approach could potentially be extended to other disease states and immunological phenotypes. According to a later analysis, parvovirus B19, influenza, CMV and Epstein-Barr virus appeared linked to several top co-occurrence clusters. Roughly uniform sequencing depth across donors was assumed in presence/absence analyses, although this assumption may not hold. Because HLA typing was missing for some donors at each locus, association tests included only the typed subset. Seventeen rarely observed V segments, including chromosome 9 orphons, were excluded from the earlier analysis of about 500 of the donors because counts were too low. A further reported finding was that TCR beta sequences accurately predicted the HLA-A and HLA-B alleles for most subjects in the first cohort. A cluster of highly shared sequence variants was judged likely to represent a technical artifact of the sequencing pipeline. Some IMGT-functional V segments, including TRBV6-2 and TRBV6-3, could not be told apart with the 87-base-pair reads, so those segments were excluded. In an earlier analysis of around 600 of the donors, most TCR beta V segments were observed in productive rearrangements about 90% or about 30% of the time, broadly matching IMGT annotations. Three of the identified cytomegalovirus-associated TCR beta chains were confirmed in vitro to be specific for cytomegalovirus antigens. The study listed 150 to 200 TCR beta chains as associated with cytomegalovirus.

Library generation was performed with the immunoSEQ multiplex PCR assay. For the multiplex PCR, a mixture combining 60 forward primers for TCR Vbeta segments and 13 reverse primers for TCR Jbeta segments was used. Amplification of the CDR3 region of rearranged TCR beta genes was performed with a multiplex PCR assay on genomic DNA. The Illumina HiSeq System was used to sequence the amplified TCR beta libraries as 87-base-pair reads. Per the original workflow: A later analysis tallied roughly 78 million unique TCR beta chains across the 700 or so repertoires, and about 10 million of those chains were shared by two or more donors. A nearest-neighbor algorithm error-corrected the raw reads and collapsed the reads into unique sequences, merging closely related sequences to remove PCR and sequencing errors. V, D and J gene segments were assigned by aligning CDR3 sequences to IMGT reference sequences. For a sequence to be retained, at least a six-nucleotide match to both a V gene segment and a J gene segment was required. A rearrangement was called productive if the CDR3 had no stop codons and remained in frame with V and J, and every other rearrangement was called non-productive. CDR3 was defined according to IMGT convention as the region running from the second conserved V-encoded cysteine to the conserved J-encoded phenylalanine. The earlier analysis of more than 450 of the donors excluded sequences that lacked an unambiguous match to a single V gene segment. In an earlier analysis of some 590 of the donors, a V segment was called functional when productive rearrangements were above 56.7%, and segregating when the standard deviation between donors exceeded 5%. A statistical classification framework was built to diagnose cytomegalovirus status from the catalog of TCR beta chain sequences. In a later analysis, V and J genes were assigned by comparing TCR nucleotide sequences against IMGT/GENE-DB human TR gene sequences. In a later analysis, CDR3 sequences and most-parsimonious VDJ recombination scenarios were assigned using the TCRdist pipeline. In a later analysis, each TCR beta chain was defined by its CDR3 amino acid sequence together with its V-gene family, and reads lacking a unique V-gene family were excluded. As a way to deal with suspected cross-contamination and a sequencing artifact, a later analysis dropped 640 or so nucleotide sequences that were highly shared and had low generation probability. In a later analysis, a clonal expansion index was calculated for each public chain from normalized within-repertoire ranks of inferred template counts. A later analysis computed generation probabilities with a VDJ recombination model fitted to out-of-frame rearrangements, and checked the results against IGoR. A later analysis scored TCR-TCR, TCR-HLA and TCR-CMV co-occurrence with hypergeometric tests, applying a repertoire-size bias correction to TCR pairs. A later analysis estimated false discovery rates by permuting HLA or CMV assignments 20 times. In a later analysis, co-occurring TCRs were grouped using DBSCAN, with TCRdist sequence similarity added in when clustering inside HLA-allele-positive subsets. Co-occurrence clustering excluded repertoires with fewer than 30,000 or more than 120,000 public chains, plus five with anomalous nucleotide sharing. TCRdb provides this immuneACCESS table in a form limited to in-frame rearrangements. Some clones are lacking; in checked studies, under half of them reflect an unresolved V gene, and why the rest are absent is not known. D and trimming come from the DNA, and the V and J calls and clone size come from that table. The sample table records fewer than 250,000 clones; roughly 80% of these occur just once. The top ten hold 2% to 2.5% of the sample.

The cohort consisted of more than 650 healthy bone marrow donors. At the time of sampling, every cohort member was nominally healthy, though immune exposures that went unrecorded were likely present. The donor was CMV seropositive and belonged to the group of 250 to 350 seropositive cohort members. A peripheral blood sample was provided by each donor, and peripheral blood mononuclear cells were used for TCR beta sequencing. The Qiagen DNeasy Blood Extraction Kit was used to extract genomic DNA from the blood cell samples. Details on this clone: This receptor's antigen is unknown. Mismatch with germline at one junction end may stem from a read error.

The CDR3 numbers 16 residues from cysteine through phenylalanine. The kept DNA is CDR3 alone, 48 bases in frame from the first base. According to the germline V gene (reference sequence), CDR1 reads SSHAT and CDR2 reads FNYEAQ. The TCR originated in a woman in her 30s in good health and CMV-seropositive. Sequenced material: PBMCs. The receptor chain draws on TRBV7-7 and TRBJ2-2; 9 junctional bases match TRBD1. CDR3 protein: CASSPTGTGSTGELFF. The nucleotide sequence reads as follows: TGTGCTAGCAGCCCCACCGGGACAGGGAGCACCGGGGAGCTGTTTTTT.